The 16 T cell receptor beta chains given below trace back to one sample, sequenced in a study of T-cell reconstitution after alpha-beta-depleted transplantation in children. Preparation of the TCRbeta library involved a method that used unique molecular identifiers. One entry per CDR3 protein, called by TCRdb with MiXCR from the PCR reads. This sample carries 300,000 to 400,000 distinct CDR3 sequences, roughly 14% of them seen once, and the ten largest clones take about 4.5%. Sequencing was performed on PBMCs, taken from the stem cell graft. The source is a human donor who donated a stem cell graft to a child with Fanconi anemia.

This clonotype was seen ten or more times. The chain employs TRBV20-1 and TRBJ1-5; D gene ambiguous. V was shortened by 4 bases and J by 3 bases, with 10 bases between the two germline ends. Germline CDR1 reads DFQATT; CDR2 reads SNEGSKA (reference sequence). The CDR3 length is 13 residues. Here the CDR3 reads CSATSGDNQPQHF. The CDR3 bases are TGCAGTGCTACGTCTGGAGACAATCAGCCCCAGCATTTT.

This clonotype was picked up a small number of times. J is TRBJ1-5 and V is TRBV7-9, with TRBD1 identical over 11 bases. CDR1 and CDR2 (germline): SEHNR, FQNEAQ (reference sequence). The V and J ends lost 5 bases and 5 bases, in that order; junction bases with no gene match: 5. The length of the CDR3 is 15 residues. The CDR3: CASSRTGGVDQPQHF. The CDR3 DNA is TGTGCCAGCAGCCGGACAGGGGGCGTTGATCAGCCCCAGCATTTT.

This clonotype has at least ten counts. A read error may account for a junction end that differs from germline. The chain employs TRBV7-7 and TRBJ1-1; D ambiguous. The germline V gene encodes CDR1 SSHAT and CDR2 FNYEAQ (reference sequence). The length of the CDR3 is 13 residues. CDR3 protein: CASSSTENTEAFF. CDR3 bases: TGTGCTAGCAGCTCAACAGAGAACACTGAAGCTTTCTTT.

CDR3 in amino acids: CASSQDTQGRYNEQFF. For the CDR3, the DNA is TGTGCCAGCAGCCAAGATACCCAGGGTAGATACAATGAGCAGTTCTTC. V gene TRBV4-2 combines with J gene TRBJ2-1; possible D gene TRBD1, 5 bases. V was trimmed by 0 bases and J by 4 bases, leaving 13 bases between them. The length of the CDR3 is 16 residues. CDR1 is LGHNA and CDR2 is YNFKEQ in the germline V gene.

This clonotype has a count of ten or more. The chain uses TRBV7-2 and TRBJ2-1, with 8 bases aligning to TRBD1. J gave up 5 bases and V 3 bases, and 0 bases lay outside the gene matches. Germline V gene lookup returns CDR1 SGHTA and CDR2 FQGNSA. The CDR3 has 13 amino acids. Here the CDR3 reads CASSLDRDNEQFF. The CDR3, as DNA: TGTGCCAGCAGCTTGGACAGGGACAATGAGCAGTTCTTC.

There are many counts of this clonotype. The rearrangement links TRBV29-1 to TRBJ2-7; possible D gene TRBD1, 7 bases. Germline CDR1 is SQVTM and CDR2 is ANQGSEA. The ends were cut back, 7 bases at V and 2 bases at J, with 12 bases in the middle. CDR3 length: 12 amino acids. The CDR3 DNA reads TGCAGCGGCGGGGACAGAGCCTACGAGCAGTACTTC. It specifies CSGGDRAYEQYF.

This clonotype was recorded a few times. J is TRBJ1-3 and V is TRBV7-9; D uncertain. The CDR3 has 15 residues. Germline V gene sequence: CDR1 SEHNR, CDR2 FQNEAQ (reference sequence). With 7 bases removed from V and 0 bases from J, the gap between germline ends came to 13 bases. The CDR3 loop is CASTIRATSGNTIYF. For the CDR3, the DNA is TGTGCCAGCACAATAAGGGCGACCTCTGGAAACACCATATATTTT.

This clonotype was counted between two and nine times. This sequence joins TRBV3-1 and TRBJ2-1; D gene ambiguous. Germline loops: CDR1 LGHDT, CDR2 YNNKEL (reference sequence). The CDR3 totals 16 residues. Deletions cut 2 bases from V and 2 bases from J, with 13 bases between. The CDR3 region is CASSQRVRSPYNEQFF. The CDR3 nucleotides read TGTGCCAGCAGCCAAAGGGTCAGGAGCCCCTACAATGAGCAGTTCTTC.

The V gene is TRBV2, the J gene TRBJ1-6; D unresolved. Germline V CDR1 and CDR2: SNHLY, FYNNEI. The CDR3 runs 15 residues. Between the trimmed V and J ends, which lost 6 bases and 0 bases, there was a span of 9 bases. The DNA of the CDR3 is TGTGCCAGCAGGGAAATTAGCTCCTATAATTCACCCCTCCACTTT. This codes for CASREISSYNSPLHF. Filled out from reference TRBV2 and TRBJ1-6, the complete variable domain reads EPEVTQTPSHQVTQMGQEVILRCVPISNHLYFYWYRQILGQKVEFLVSFYNNEISEKSEIFDDQFSVERPDGSNFTLKIRSTKLEDSAMYFCASREISSYNSPLHFGNGTRLTVT.

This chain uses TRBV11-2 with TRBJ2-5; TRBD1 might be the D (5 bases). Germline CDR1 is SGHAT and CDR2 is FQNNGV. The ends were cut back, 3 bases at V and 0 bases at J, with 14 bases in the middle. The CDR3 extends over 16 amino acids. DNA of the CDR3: TGTGCCAGCAGCTTTACCACAGGAACCTACCAAGAGACCCAGTACTTC. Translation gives CASSFTTGTYQETQYF. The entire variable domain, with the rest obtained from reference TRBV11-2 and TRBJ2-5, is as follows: EAGVAQSPRYKIIEKRQSVAFWCNPISGHATLYWYQQILGQGPKLLIQFQNNGVVDDSQLPKDRFSAERLKGVDSTLKIQPAKLEDSAVYLCASSFTTGTYQETQYFGPGTRLLVL.

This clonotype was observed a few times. The chain's CDR3 is CASSLGDGVYYGYTF. The DNA for the CDR3 is TGTGCCAGCAGCTTAGGGGACGGAGTCTACTATGGCTACACCTTC. The gene calls are TRBV5-5 and TRBJ1-2, with D maybe TRBD1 (5 bases). The germline gives CDR1 SGHKS, CDR2 YYEKEE (reference sequence). Trimming shortened V by 2 bases and J by 3 bases, and 14 bases separated the two germline ends. This CDR3 contains 15 residues.

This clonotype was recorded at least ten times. CDR3 residues: CSAASGDYYGYTF. CDR3 sequence (DNA): TGCAGTGCAGCGTCGGGGGATTACTATGGCTACACCTTC. V gene TRBV20-1 combines with J gene TRBJ1-2; tentatively, D is TRBD1 (5 bases). Germline loops: CDR1 DFQATT, CDR2 SNEGSKA (reference sequence). V lost 6 bases, J lost 3 bases, and 14 bases lay in between. This CDR3 is 13 amino acids long.

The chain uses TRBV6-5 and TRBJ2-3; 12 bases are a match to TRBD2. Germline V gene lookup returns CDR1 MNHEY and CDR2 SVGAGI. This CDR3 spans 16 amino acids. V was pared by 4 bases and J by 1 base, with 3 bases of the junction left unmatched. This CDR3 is CASSSRLAGGTDTQYF. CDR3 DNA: TGTGCCAGCAGTTCACGACTAGCGGGGGGCACAGATACGCAGTATTTT.

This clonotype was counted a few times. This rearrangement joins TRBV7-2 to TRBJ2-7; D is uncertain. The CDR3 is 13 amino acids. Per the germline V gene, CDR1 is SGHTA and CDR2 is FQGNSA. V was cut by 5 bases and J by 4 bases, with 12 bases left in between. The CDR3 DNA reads TGTGCCAGCAGCCCCAGCCCCCAGTACGAGCAGTACTTC. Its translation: CASSPSPQYEQYF.

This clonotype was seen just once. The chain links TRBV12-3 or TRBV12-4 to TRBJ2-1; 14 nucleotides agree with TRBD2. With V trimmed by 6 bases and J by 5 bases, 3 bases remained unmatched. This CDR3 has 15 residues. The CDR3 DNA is TGTGCCAGCAGACGGGGACTAGCGGGGGACAATGAGCAGTTCTTC. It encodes CASRRGLAGDNEQFF.

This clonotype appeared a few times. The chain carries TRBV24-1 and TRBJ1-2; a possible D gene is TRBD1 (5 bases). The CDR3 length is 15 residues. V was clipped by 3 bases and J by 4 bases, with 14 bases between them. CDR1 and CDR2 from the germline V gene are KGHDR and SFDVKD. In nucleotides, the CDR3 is TGTGCCACCAGTGATCCTCCCTCGGGGGGCTATGGCTACACCTTC. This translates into CATSDPPSGGYGYTF.